This TCR beta chain was identified in a study of T-cell reconstitution after alpha-beta-depleted transplantation in children. About this clonotype: Antigen: not known.

The CDR3 is 17 residues long. V was trimmed by 0 bases and J by 0 bases, leaving 15 bases between them. Germline-derived CDR1 and CDR2 are DFQATT and SNEGSKA (reference sequence). The authors prepared the TCRbeta library with unique molecular identifiers. TCRdb re-analysed the PCR reads in MiXCR, keeping a single row per CDR3 protein. This sample has around 200,000 distinct CDR3 sequences, with around 8.4% found just once. Regarding the study as a whole: T-cell numbers and diversity one year post-transplant derived largely from freshly generated T cells.

The receptor was derived from a male patient aged 2-15 years who had a stem cell transplant for acute myeloid leukemia, so the T cells may come from the graft donor. The chain has TRBV20-1 and TRBJ2-4; possibly TRBD1 for D (5 bases). The starting material was PBMCs, mostly from graft donor cells, obtained 360 days after TCRalphabeta/CD19-depleted stem cell transplant. The CDR3 bases are TGCAGTGCTAGAGATAGGAAGGCAGGGCTAGCCAAAAACATTCAGTACTTC. Translated, it gives CSARDRKAGLAKNIQYF.